A single sample is the source of the 17 T cell receptor beta chains below, sequenced in a study of cytomegalovirus exposure and HLA in healthy donors. It was with 60 Vbeta and 13 Jbeta primers that the PCR ran. Repertoires were generated with immunoSEQ multiplex PCR, while TCRdb's copy carries only in-frame clones and drops some. The profile shows approximately 100,000 clones, over 65% of them singletons. Sequenced: PBMCs. The receptors were gathered from a female donor in good health and CMV-seropositive.

This chain uses TRBV28 with TRBJ2-1; 7 nucleotides agree with TRBD1. The CDR3 covers 15 residues. The trim removed 6 bases at V and 8 bases at J, leaving 13 bases unmatched. Germline CDR1 is MDHEN and CDR2 is SYDVKM. The CDR3 loop is CASSSPGQRTHEQFF. DNA of the CDR3: TGTGCCAGCAGCTCGCCGGGACAGCGCACCCATGAGCAGTTCTTC. The variable domain in full, completed from reference TRBV28 and TRBJ2-1, reads DVKVTQSSRYLVKRTGEKVFLECVQDMDHENMFWYRQDPGLGLRLIYFSYDVKMKEKGDIPEGYSVSREKKERFSLILESASTNQTSMYLCASSSPGQRTHEQFFGPGTRLTVL.

The chain carries TRBV5-1 and TRBJ1-2; TRBD1 matches at 7 bases. V was pared by 4 bases and J by 2 bases, with 11 bases of the junction left unmatched. The CDR3 is made up of 16 amino acids. Germline V CDR1 and CDR2: SGHRS, YFSETQ. Written as DNA, the CDR3 is TGCGCCAGCAGCCCACAAGGGGGCACAGGAAACTATGGCTACACCTTC. It is translated as CASSPQGGTGNYGYTF.

This clone was observed a single time. This chain links TRBV19 with TRBJ1-2, with 7 bases identical to TRBD1. The germline gives CDR1 LNHDA, CDR2 SQIVND (reference sequence). The CDR3 extends over 13 amino acids. The J segment lost 4 bases and the V segment lost 6 bases, leaving 5 bases of the junction unmatched. CDR3 region: CASRRQGIYGYTF. The DNA of the CDR3 is TGTGCCAGTAGGCGACAGGGAATCTATGGCTACACCTTC.

The rearrangement joins TRBV6-5 to TRBJ2-7; D is uncertain. The V gene's germline CDR1 is MNHEY and CDR2 SVGAGI. V gave up 4 bases and J gave up 3 bases, with 16 bases separating them. This CDR3 region has 15 residues. Written as DNA, the CDR3 is TGTGCCAGCAGTTCGCCGGTCCCCCCTATCTACGAGCAGTACTTC. Translating gives CASSSPVPPIYEQYF.

The chain combines TRBV27 with TRBJ1-1, with D tentatively TRBD1 (6 bases). V lost 5 bases and J 1 base, leaving 11 bases between the germline ends. The CDR3 consists of 14 residues. Germline lookup yields CDR1 MNHEY and CDR2 SMNVEV (reference sequence). The CDR3 DNA is TGTGCCAGCAGTCCTTGGACAGCGAACACTGAAGCTTTCTTT. As protein: CASSPWTANTEAFF.

The chain uses TRBV5-1 and TRBJ1-2; D unresolved. This CDR3 region has 16 residues. Germline V lookup: CDR1 SGHRS, CDR2 YFSETQ. Trimming stripped 3 bases from V and 5 bases from J, with 20 bases between. CDR3 sequence reads: CASSSEFGGKGYGYTF. CDR3 in DNA: TGCGCCAGCAGCTCGGAATTCGGCGGGAAAGGGTATGGCTACACCTTC.

This clone was seen a single time. The chain is built from TRBV4-1 and TRBJ2-5; D remains unclear. V lost 0 bases, J lost 5 bases, and 13 bases lay in between. Germline V CDR1 and CDR2: MGHRA, YSYEKL. CDR3 length equals 15 residues. CDR3 loop: CASSQDLNLGETQYF. Written as DNA, the CDR3 is TGCGCCAGCAGCCAAGATCTGAACCTCGGGGAGACCCAGTACTTC.

The CDR3, as DNA: TGTGCCAGTAGTATGGCAAGGGGTGAAAACACCATATATTTT. Translation gives CASSMARGENTIYF. The rearrangement uses TRBV19 and TRBJ1-3; D might be TRBD1 (5 bases). V lost 3 bases to trimming and J lost 6 bases, with 12 bases between them. The CDR3 loop spans 14 amino acids. From germline, CDR1 is LNHDA and CDR2 SQIVND (reference sequence).

This rearrangement joins TRBV30 to TRBJ1-6, with D uncertain. Per germline, CDR1 GTSNPN and CDR2 SVGIG (reference sequence). This CDR3 has 14 residues. The DNA for the CDR3 is TGTGCTTCGAGAGGGCCCGCGTTTAATTCACCCCTCCACTTT. Translating gives CASRGPAFNSPLHF.

This clone has just a few counts. This rearrangement joins TRBV7-8 to TRBJ2-1; 12 nucleotides line up with TRBD2. V lost 9 bases, J lost 8 bases, and 5 bases stayed unmatched. Germline assignment: CDR1 SGHVS and CDR2 FQNEAQ. This CDR3 comprises 13 residues. CDR3 nucleotides: TGTGCCAGTGCTAGCGGGAGGGACTATGAGCAGTTCTTC. Encoded protein: CASASGRDYEQFF. Looking up the rest from reference TRBV7-8 and TRBJ2-1 gives the full variable domain: GAGVSQSPRYKVAKRGQDVALRCDPISGHVSLFWYQQALGQGPEFLTYFQNEAQLDKSGLPSDRFFAERPEGSVSTLKIQRTQQEDSAVYLCASASGRDYEQFFGPGTRLTVL.

V gene TRBV7-9 combines with J gene TRBJ1-5; D perhaps matches TRBD1 (6 bases). Trimming removed 4 bases from V and 5 bases from J, with 12 bases in between. CDR3 length: 14 residues. Germline V gene sequence: CDR1 SEHNR, CDR2 FQNEAQ (reference sequence). The DNA for the CDR3 is TGTGCCAGCAGCTCAAACAGGGTGGATCAGCCCCAGCATTTT. It yields the protein CASSSNRVDQPQHF.

The chain links TRBV2 to TRBJ2-1; D is perhaps TRBD2 (6 bases). The germline gives CDR1 SNHLY, CDR2 FYNNEI. V was pared by 1 base and J by 0 bases, with 10 bases between. The CDR3 is 16 amino acids. CDR3 nucleotides: TGTGCCAGCAGTGAAGTTGGCGGGGACTCCTACAATGAGCAGTTCTTC. Its protein product is CASSEVGGDSYNEQFF.

The chain carries TRBV9 and TRBJ2-2; TRBD2 is a possible D gene (5 bases). Germline CDR1 is SGDLS and CDR2 is YYNGEE. This CDR3 has 14 amino acids. V was pared by 3 bases and J by 1 base, with 7 bases between. CDR3 bases: TGTGCCAGCAGCGAGGGAGTGAACACCGGGGAGCTGTTTTTT. This translates into CASSEGVNTGELFF.

This clone occurred a few times. CDR3 bases: TGTGCCAGCAGTGAACTCAGGGGCTCCTACAATGAGCAGTTCTTC. It codes for CASSELRGSYNEQFF. This chain connects TRBV2 to TRBJ2-1; D might be TRBD1 (6 bases). Germline V gives CDR1 SNHLY, CDR2 FYNNEI. This CDR3 is built from 15 residues. Trimming removed 2 bases from V and 0 bases from J, with 8 bases in between.

In nucleotides, the CDR3 is TGTGCCAGCAGCGTGACAGGGGAGAGTGAAGCTTTCTTT. It specifies CASSVTGESEAFF. The rearrangement links TRBV9 to TRBJ1-1, with 8 bases identical to TRBD1. CDR1 and CDR2 (germline): SGDLS, YYNGEE. The CDR3 totals 13 residues. V lost 2 bases, J lost 7 bases, and 4 bases stayed unmatched.

This clone was counted between two and nine times. The rearrangement uses TRBV18 and TRBJ1-1; D unresolved. The germline V gene encodes CDR1 KGHSH and CDR2 LQKENI. The CDR3 has 14 residues. V was trimmed by 3 bases and J by 4 bases, leaving 12 bases between them. As DNA, the CDR3 is TGTGCCAGCTCACCGGGCTTGAGTTTCACTGAAGCTTTCTTT. Its translation is CASSPGLSFTEAFF.

The chain joins TRBV2 to TRBJ1-1; D gene unclear. Trimming left V 4 bases short and J 0 bases short, with 12 bases between. The CDR3 is 15 amino acids. The germline gives CDR1 SNHLY, CDR2 FYNNEI. In DNA form, the CDR3 reads TGTGCCAGCAGTGTGTGGGCGAGCTTGAACACTGAAGCTTTCTTT. It encodes CASSVWASLNTEAFF. Full variable domain (remainder filled in from reference TRBV2 and TRBJ1-1): EPEVTQTPSHQVTQMGQEVILRCVPISNHLYFYWYRQILGQKVEFLVSFYNNEISEKSEIFDDQFSVERPDGSNFTLKIRSTKLEDSAMYFCASSVWASLNTEAFFGQGTRLTVV.